A single sample is the source of the 10 T cell receptor beta chains below, sequenced in a study of cytomegalovirus exposure and HLA in healthy donors. The PCR made use of 60 Vbeta and 13 Jbeta primers. Here immunoSEQ multiplex PCR was the method, and the copy in TCRdb shows in-frame clones only, minus some. The repertoire has roughly 180,000 clones, around 79% of them found once; the top ten carry around 1.6%. The material sequenced was PBMCs. These receptors were obtained from a girl aged 5 to 17 in good health and CMV-seropositive.

The sample holds one count of this clone. The chain links TRBV6-1 to TRBJ2-5; a weak D match, TRBD1 (5 bases). The V end lost 4 bases, the J end lost 0 bases, and 9 bases lay between the germline ends. The length of the CDR3 is 14 residues. The germline CDR1 and CDR2 sequences are MNHNS and SASEGT. Here the CDR3 DNA reads TGTGCCAGCAGTGGGACACGTTACCAAGAGACCCAGTACTTC. Its translation: CASSGTRYQETQYF.

The chain links TRBV7-8 to TRBJ1-4, with 10 bases fitting TRBD1. V was pared by 2 bases and J by 1 base, with 4 bases of the junction left unmatched. Germline CDR1 is SGHVS and CDR2 is FQNEAQ. The CDR3 covers 17 residues. The CDR3 DNA follows: TGTGCCAGCAGCTTACCGCGGGACAGGGGAACTAATGAAAAACTGTTTTTT. Its translation is CASSLPRDRGTNEKLFF.

The chain carries TRBV4-3 and TRBJ1-1, with D possibly TRBD1 on 5 matching bases. CDR1 is LGHNA, CDR2 YSLEER, per germline. The ends were cut back, 0 bases at V and 3 bases at J, with 14 bases in the middle. The CDR3 has 16 residues. CDR3 protein: CASSQDVGRVDTEAFF. Written as DNA, the CDR3 is TGCGCCAGCAGCCAAGATGTAGGCAGGGTTGACACTGAAGCTTTCTTT.

The table lists this clone with a few counts. The chain has TRBV7-9 and TRBJ1-1, with TRBD1 as a possible D gene (6 bases). Trimming shortened V by 4 bases and J by 4 bases, and 10 bases separated the two germline ends. Germline CDR1 and CDR2: SEHNR and FQNEAQ (reference sequence). This CDR3 comprises 13 residues. CDR3 sequence (DNA): TGTGCCAGCAGCTCCGCAGGGGCCACTGAAGCTTTCTTT. Translation: CASSSAGATEAFF.

This sequence joins TRBV7-8 and TRBJ2-7, with a weak D call TRBD2 (5 bases). Per germline, CDR1 SGHVS and CDR2 FQNEAQ. This CDR3 has 16 residues. Deletions cut 1 base from V and 2 bases from J, with 15 bases between. CDR3 nucleotides: TGTGCCAGCAGCTTAGGACTCCACCCGACTACCTACGAGCAGTACTTC. Amino acids: CASSLGLHPTTYEQYF.

This chain uses TRBV15 with TRBJ2-3; 12 bases are shared with TRBD2. The CDR3 has 16 amino acids. CDR1 and CDR2 (germline): LNHNV, YYDKDF (reference sequence). Trimming cost V 3 bases and J 6 bases; bases outside gene matches: 7. The CDR3 region has the DNA TGTGCCACCAGCAGCTCCGGGACTAGCGGGCATGATACGCAGTATTTT. Its protein is CATSSSGTSGHDTQYF.

The genes are TRBV9 and TRBJ2-1; 15 bases match TRBD2. Per the germline V gene, CDR1 is SGDLS and CDR2 is YYNGEE. The CDR3 is made up of 21 amino acids. The junction had 14 bases not matched to a gene; V was cut back by 1 base and J by 3 bases. For the CDR3, the DNA is TGTGCCAGCAGCGTAACCCCCCTCTCGGGACTAGCGGGGGGATTCTACAATGAGCAGTTCTTC. Translating it yields CASSVTPLSGLAGGFYNEQFF.

In its sample, this clone was seen once. The chain combines TRBV4-1 with TRBJ2-1; D might be TRBD2 (5 bases). Germline values: CDR1 MGHRA, CDR2 YSYEKL. The CDR3 runs to 13 residues. The V end lost 7 bases, the J end lost 8 bases, and 15 bases lay between the germline ends. As DNA, the CDR3 is TGCGCCAGCAAGAGGGATCCCTTCGATGAGCAGTTCTTC. It yields the protein CASKRDPFDEQFF.

DNA of the CDR3: TGTGCCTGGAGAGGAGCTTTCTCTGGAAACACCATATATTTT. Its protein is CAWRGAFSGNTIYF. The chain recombines TRBV30 with TRBJ1-3; D is undetermined. Germline loops: CDR1 GTSNPN, CDR2 SVGIG (reference sequence). The V and J ends lost 3 bases and 0 bases respectively, with 9 bases between them. This CDR3 spans 14 amino acids.

V gene TRBV7-9 combines with J gene TRBJ2-3, with 7 bases aligning to TRBD2. In germline, CDR1 is SEHNR, CDR2 FQNEAQ (reference sequence). The V segment lost 5 bases and the J segment 6 bases; nucleotides outside the gene matches: 2. This CDR3 spans 12 amino acids. Here the CDR3 reads CASSGLGDTQYF. The CDR3 coding sequence is TGTGCCAGCAGCGGACTAGGGGATACGCAGTATTTT.